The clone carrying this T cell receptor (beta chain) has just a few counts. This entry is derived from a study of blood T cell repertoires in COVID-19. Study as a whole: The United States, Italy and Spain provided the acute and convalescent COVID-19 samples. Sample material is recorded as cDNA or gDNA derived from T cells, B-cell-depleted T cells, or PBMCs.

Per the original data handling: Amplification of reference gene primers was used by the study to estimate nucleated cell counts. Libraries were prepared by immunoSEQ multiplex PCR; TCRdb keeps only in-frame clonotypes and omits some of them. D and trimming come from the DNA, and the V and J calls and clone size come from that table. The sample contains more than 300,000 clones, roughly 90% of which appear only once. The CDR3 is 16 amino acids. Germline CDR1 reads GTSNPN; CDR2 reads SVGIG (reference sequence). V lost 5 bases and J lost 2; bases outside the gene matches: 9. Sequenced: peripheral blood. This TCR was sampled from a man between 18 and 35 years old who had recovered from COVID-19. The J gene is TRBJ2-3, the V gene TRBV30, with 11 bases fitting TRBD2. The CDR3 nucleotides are TGTGCCTGGGGATCCGGGACTAGCGGACTCACAGATACGCAGTATTTT. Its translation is CAWGSGTSGLTDTQYF. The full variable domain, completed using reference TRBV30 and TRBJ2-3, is SQTIHQWPATLVQPVGSPLSLECTVEGTSNPNLYWYRQAAGRGLQLLFYSVGIGQISSEVPQNLSASRPQDRQFILSSKKLLLSDSGFYLCAWGSGTSGLTDTQYFGPGTRLTVL.